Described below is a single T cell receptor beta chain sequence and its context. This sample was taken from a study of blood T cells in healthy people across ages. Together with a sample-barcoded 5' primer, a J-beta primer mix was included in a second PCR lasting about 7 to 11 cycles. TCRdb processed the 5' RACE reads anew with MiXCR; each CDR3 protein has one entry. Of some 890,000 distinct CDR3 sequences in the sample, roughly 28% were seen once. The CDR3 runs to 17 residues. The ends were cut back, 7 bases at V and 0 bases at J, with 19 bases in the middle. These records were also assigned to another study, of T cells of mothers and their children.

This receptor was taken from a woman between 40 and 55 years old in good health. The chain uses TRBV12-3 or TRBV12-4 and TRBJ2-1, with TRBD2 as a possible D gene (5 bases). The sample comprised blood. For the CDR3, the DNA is TGTGCCAGCACCCTGGAGGCCATGGCCTTCTCCTACAATGAGCAGTTCTTC. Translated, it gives CASTLEAMAFSYNEQFF.